The rows below give T cell receptor beta chains drawn from one sample of a study of blood T cell repertoires in COVID-19. Sequencing was performed with immunoSEQ multiplex PCR; in TCRdb, only in-frame clones are kept and a portion is missing. The table lists hundreds of thousands of clones, 65% to 90% of them singletons. Sample: peripheral blood. These receptor sequences come from a man between 45 and 60 years old with active or convalescent COVID-19. Each CDR3 is given with its conserved first and last residue. D genes are given only for firm matches. Size values are once, few and many counts, or a class for expanded clones, and some rows have none.

v_gene,abundance,j_gene,len,d_gene,CDR3nt,CDR3aa
TRBV18,-,TRBJ1-5,15,-,TGTGCCAGCTCACCAGGTAGAAGCGACAATCAGCCCCAGCATTTT,CASSPGRSDNQPQHF
TRBV12-5,-,TRBJ2-1,12,TRBD2,TGTGCTAGTCGCCGCGCGGGGGATGAGCAGTTCTTC,CASRRAGDEQFF
TRBV3-1/TRBV3-2,-,TRBJ1-2,15,TRBD1,TGTGCCAGCAGCCACCTCACCGACAGGGTGGATGGCTACACCTTC,CASSHLTDRVDGYTF
TRBV5-1,-,TRBJ1-2,13,-,TGCGCCAGCACCGACGCAGGTTGGAATGGCTACACCTTC,CASTDAGWNGYTF
TRBV2,-,TRBJ1-1,14,-,TGTGCCAGCAGTGAATTGGGGCCCGACACTGAAGCTTTCTTT,CASSELGPDTEAFF
TRBV7-2,-,TRBJ1-1,15,-,TGTGCCAGCAGCCCTAGCGGATTACCTCACACTGAAGCTTTCTTT,CASSPSGLPHTEAFF
TRBV18,once,TRBJ1-1,14,TRBD1,TGTGCCAGCTCACCGGGACAGTCGAACACTGAAGCTTTCTTT,CASSPGQSNTEAFF
TRBV7-9,-,TRBJ2-7,15,TRBD2,TGTGCCAGCAGCTTAGGAGCTAGCGGGAACTACGAGCAGTACTTC,CASSLGASGNYEQYF
TRBV19,-,TRBJ1-1,19,TRBD1,TGTGCCAGTAGCCTGCGAGGGGGGACAGGGAACACCGGGGGCACTGAAGCTTTCTTT,CASSLRGGTGNTGGTEAFF
TRBV5-6,-,TRBJ2-1,16,-,TGTGCCAGCAGCTTGAGGAAAGGGGCGTCCTACAATGAGCAGTTCTTC,CASSLRKGASYNEQFF
TRBV19,-,TRBJ2-4,15,TRBD2,TGTGCCAGTAGCCCCGGCGCGGGAGTCGTGAGCATTCAGTACTTC,CASSPGAGVVSIQYF
TRBV18,-,TRBJ1-5,17,TRBD1,TGTGCCAGCTCACCACAGGAGGGGGCCGGCAGCAATCAGCCCCAGCATTTT,CASSPQEGAGSNQPQHF
TRBV10-3,-,TRBJ2-3,13,TRBD2,TGTGCCATCCGAGCGGGAGGCACAGATACGCAGTATTTT,CAIRAGGTDTQYF
TRBV7-6,once,TRBJ1-5,15,TRBD1,TGTGCCAGCAGCATCGGGACAGGGGAGAATCAGCCCCAGCATTTT,CASSIGTGENQPQHF
TRBV29-1,-,TRBJ1-1,16,-,TGCAGCGTTGGGCCACACCCGGGGGGGGCGAACACTGAAGCTTTCTTT,CSVGPHPGGANTEAFF
TRBV28,-,TRBJ2-7,14,-,TGTGCCAGCAGTTTCCTGGACACGGTCGACGAGCAGTACTTC,CASSFLDTVDEQYF
TRBV3-1/TRBV3-2,once,TRBJ2-1,13,TRBD1,TGTGCCAGCAGCCATCAGGGGGTACGGGAGCAGTTCTTC,CASSHQGVREQFF
TRBV29-1,-,TRBJ1-1,13,-,TGCAGCGTTGAAGTCAGGGAGAACACTGAAGCTTTCTTT,CSVEVRENTEAFF
TRBV10-3,-,TRBJ1-2,14,TRBD1,TGTGCCATCAGTGGGAACGGGACAGGGCACGGCTACACCTTC,CAISGNGTGHGYTF
TRBV12-3/TRBV12-4,-,TRBJ2-1,12,-,TGTGCCAGCGTGGCGGGCGCTGGAGAGCAGTTCTTC,CASVAGAGEQFF
TRBV2,-,TRBJ1-1,14,-,TGTGCCGCCCGCGTTAGCACAGGGAACACTGAAGCTTTCTTT,CAARVSTGNTEAFF
TRBV19,-,TRBJ1-5,15,TRBD1,TGTGCCAGTAGTACGACAGGGGTCGGGAGTCAGCCCCAGCATTTT,CASSTTGVGSQPQHF
TRBV9,-,TRBJ2-7,14,TRBD2,TGTGCCAGCAGCGCGGGGGGAATCCCCTACGAGCAGTACTTC,CASSAGGIPYEQYF
TRBV7-2,-,TRBJ2-1,17,TRBD1,TGTGCCAGCAGCACCCGGGGCCCGACAGGGTCCCACACCGGGCAGTTCTTC,CASSTRGPTGSHTGQFF
TRBV7-9,-,TRBJ1-4,11,TRBD1,TGTGCCAGCAGCGCCGGGACAGAACTGTTTTTT,CASSAGTELFF
TRBV7-3,-,TRBJ2-1,17,-,TGTGCCAGCAGCTTAACGATTGACAGGCTAGGGGACAATGAGCAGTTCTTC,CASSLTIDRLGDNEQFF
TRBV10-3,-,TRBJ2-5,12,-,TGTGCCATCAGTGAGTCCGAAGAGACCCAGTACTTC,CAISESEETQYF
TRBV7-9,-,TRBJ2-7,19,TRBD1,TGTGCCAGCAGCTTAGCAATCGGACAGGGGACGGTCCGTGCCTACGAGCAGTACTTC,CASSLAIGQGTVRAYEQYF
TRBV4-1,-,TRBJ2-5,15,-,TGCGCCAGCAGCCAAGTTTCAACTACCAAAGAGACCCAGTACTTC,CASSQVSTTKETQYF
TRBV7-9,-,TRBJ2-3,14,TRBD2,TGTGCCAGCAAGGGACTAGCGGGGGCAGATACGCAGTATTTT,CASKGLAGADTQYF
TRBV25-1,-,TRBJ2-3,16,TRBD1,TGTGCCAGCAGTGAAAACCGGGACAGAGGCACAGATACGCAGTATTTT,CASSENRDRGTDTQYF
TRBV4-1,-,TRBJ2-3,15,-,TGCGCCAGCAGCCAAGTACCACTCCTTGCAGATACGCAGTATTTT,CASSQVPLLADTQYF
TRBV9,-,TRBJ2-5,15,-,TGTGCCAGCAGCGTAGGGTCGGGGGTGATCGAGACCCAGTACTTC,CASSVGSGVIETQYF
TRBV28,-,TRBJ1-1,13,-,TGTGCCAGCAGTTTGGGGGGGCGCACTGAAGCTTTCTTT,CASSLGGRTEAFF
TRBV9,-,TRBJ1-1,12,-,TGTGCCAGCAGCGCGGGGGGCTCCGAAGCTTTCTTT,CASSAGGSEAFF
TRBV5-4,-,TRBJ2-1,16,-,TGTGCCAGCAGCTTCGGGGGGGGACAGCGGCACAATGAGCAGTTCTTC,CASSFGGGQRHNEQFF
TRBV19,-,TRBJ2-5,14,-,TGTGCCAGTACCCACCGAGGGGGCCAAGAGACCCAGTACTTC,CASTHRGGQETQYF
TRBV7-6,-,TRBJ2-3,15,TRBD1,TGTGCCAGCAGCCTCGGGACAGCTAGCACAGATACGCAGTATTTT,CASSLGTASTDTQYF
TRBV30,-,TRBJ2-4,15,TRBD1,TGTGCCTGGAGTATCGGGACAGGGGGGAAAAACATTCAGTACTTC,CAWSIGTGGKNIQYF
TRBV10-3,-,TRBJ1-1,15,-,TGTGCCATCAGTGATCCTCGAACCCTAGGGGCTGAAGCTTTCTTT,CAISDPRTLGAEAFF
TRBV3-1/TRBV3-2,-,TRBJ2-1,15,TRBD2,TGTGCCAGCAAGTGGGCTAGCGGGAGGGCCCATGAGCAGTTCTTC,CASKWASGRAHEQFF
TRBV28,-,TRBJ1-6,14,-,TGTGCCAGCAGTCCTCCAGGCCATAATTCACCCCTCCACTTT,CASSPPGHNSPLHF
TRBV10-3,-,TRBJ2-7,14,TRBD2,TGTGCCATCAGTGGGACTAGCGGGAATTACGAGCAGTACTTC,CAISGTSGNYEQYF
TRBV9,-,TRBJ2-1,13,-,TGTGCCAGCAGCGCCCGCGGCGGCAATGAGCAGTTCTTC,CASSARGGNEQFF
TRBV18,-,TRBJ2-7,12,-,TGTGCCAGCTCACCGAGCTCCTACGAGCAGTACTTC,CASSPSSYEQYF
TRBV7-3,-,TRBJ2-2,16,TRBD2,TGTGCCAGCAGCTTAGGGGCTAGCGGGGGCACCGGGGAGCTGTTTTTT,CASSLGASGGTGELFF
TRBV19,-,TRBJ2-1,15,TRBD2,TGTGCCAGTAGTATATGGGGCGGGAGATACAATGAGCAGTTCTTC,CASSIWGGRYNEQFF
TRBV30,-,TRBJ1-1,13,-,TGTGCCTGGAGTGTAGGAGGGAGCACTGAAGCTTTCTTT,CAWSVGGSTEAFF
TRBV10-1,-,TRBJ1-4,15,-,TGCGCCAGCCCAGGCGGGTTTCGGTGTGATGAAAAACTGTTTTTT,CASPGGFRCDEKLFF
TRBV18,few,TRBJ2-3,16,TRBD1,TGTGCCAGCTCACCTCACCCGGGACAGGGGACAGATACGCAGTATTTT,CASSPHPGQGTDTQYF
TRBV2,few,TRBJ2-3,13,-,TGTGCCAGCAGGATACCGGGGGCAGATACGCAGTATTTT,CASRIPGADTQYF
TRBV11-3,-,TRBJ2-7,14,-,TGTGCCAGCAGGTCGAGAAGTGGTTGCTACGAGCAGTACTTC,CASRSRSGCYEQYF
TRBV6-1,-,TRBJ2-7,14,-,TGTGCCAGCAGTCTCATCCGGGGATCCTACGAGCAGTACTTC,CASSLIRGSYEQYF